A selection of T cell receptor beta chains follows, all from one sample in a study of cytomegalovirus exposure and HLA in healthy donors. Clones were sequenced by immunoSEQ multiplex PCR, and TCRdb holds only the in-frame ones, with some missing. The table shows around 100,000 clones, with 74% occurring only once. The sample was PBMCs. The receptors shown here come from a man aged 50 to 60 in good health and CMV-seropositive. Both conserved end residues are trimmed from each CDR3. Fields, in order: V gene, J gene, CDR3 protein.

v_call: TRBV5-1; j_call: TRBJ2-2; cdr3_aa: ASSLAVLAGGPGELF
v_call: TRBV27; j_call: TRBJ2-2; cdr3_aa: ASSLYTGDNTGELF
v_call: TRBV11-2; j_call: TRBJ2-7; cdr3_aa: ASSWRRTAESGEQY
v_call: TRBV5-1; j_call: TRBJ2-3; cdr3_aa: ASSDSGRTDTQY
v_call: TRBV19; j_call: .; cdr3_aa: ASSIRVFGGEQY
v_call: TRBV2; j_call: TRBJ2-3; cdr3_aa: ASSRLAGGTDTQY
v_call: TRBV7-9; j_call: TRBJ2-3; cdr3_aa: ASSSGSVGGRDTQY
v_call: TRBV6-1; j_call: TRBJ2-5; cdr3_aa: ASSANLAGEETQY
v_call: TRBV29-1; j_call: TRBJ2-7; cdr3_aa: SVALGWIQQGGGYEQY
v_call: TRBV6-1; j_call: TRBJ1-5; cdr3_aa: ASSEMRGGYSNQPQH
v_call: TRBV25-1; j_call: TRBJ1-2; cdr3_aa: ASSDTQWRYGYT